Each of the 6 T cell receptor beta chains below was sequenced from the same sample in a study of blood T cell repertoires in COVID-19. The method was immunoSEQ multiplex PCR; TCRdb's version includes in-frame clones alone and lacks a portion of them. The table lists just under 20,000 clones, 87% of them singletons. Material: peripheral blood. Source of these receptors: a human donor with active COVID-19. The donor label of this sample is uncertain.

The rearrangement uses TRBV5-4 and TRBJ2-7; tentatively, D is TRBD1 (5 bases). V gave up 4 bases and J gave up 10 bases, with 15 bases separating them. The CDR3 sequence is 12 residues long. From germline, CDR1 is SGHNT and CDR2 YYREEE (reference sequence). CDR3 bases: TGTGCCAGCAGCCAGGACATATCCCTCCAGTACTTC. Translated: CASSQDISLQYF.

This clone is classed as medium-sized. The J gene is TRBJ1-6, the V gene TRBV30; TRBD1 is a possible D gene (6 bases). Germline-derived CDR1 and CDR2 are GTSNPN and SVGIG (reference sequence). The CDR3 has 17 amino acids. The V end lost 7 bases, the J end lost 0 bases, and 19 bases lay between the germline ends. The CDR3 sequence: CASYGDTRSSYNSPLHF. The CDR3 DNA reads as TGTGCCTCCTACGGGGACACACGAAGCTCCTATAATTCACCCCTCCACTTT.

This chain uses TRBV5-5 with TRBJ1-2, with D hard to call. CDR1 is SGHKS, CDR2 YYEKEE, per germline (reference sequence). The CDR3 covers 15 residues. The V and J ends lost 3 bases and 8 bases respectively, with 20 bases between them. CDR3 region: CASSSLAAPGDGYTF. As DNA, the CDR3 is TGTGCCAGCAGCTCGCTCGCAGCTCCCGGAGACGGCTACACCTTC.

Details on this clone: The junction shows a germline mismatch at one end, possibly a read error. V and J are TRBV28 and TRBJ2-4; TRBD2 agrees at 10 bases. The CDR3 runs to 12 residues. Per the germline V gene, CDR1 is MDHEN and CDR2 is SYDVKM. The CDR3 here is CASSLILGLAVF. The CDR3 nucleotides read TGTGCCAGCAGTTTGATCTTAGGACTAGCGGTCTTC. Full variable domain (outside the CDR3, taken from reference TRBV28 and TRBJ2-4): DVKVTQSSRYLVKRTGEKVFLECVQDMDHENMFWYRQDPGLGLRLIYFSYDVKMKEKGDIPEGYSVSREKKERFSLILESASTNQTSMYLCASSLILGLAVFGAGTRLSVL.

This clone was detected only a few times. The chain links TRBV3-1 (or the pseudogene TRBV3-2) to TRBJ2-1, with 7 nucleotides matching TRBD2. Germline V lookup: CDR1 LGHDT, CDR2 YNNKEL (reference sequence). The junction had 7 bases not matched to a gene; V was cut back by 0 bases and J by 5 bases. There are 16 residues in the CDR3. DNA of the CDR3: TGTGCCAGCAGCCAAGAGTTGCCTAGCGGAAACAATGAGCAGTTCTTC. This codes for CASSQELPSGNNEQFF.

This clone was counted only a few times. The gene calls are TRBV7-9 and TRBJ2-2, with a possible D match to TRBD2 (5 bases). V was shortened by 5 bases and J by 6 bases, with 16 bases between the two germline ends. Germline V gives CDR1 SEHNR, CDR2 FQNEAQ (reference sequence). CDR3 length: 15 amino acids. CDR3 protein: CASSDSSRGPGELFF. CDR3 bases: TGTGCCAGCAGCGACTCCTCCCGGGGTCCCGGGGAGCTGTTTTTT.